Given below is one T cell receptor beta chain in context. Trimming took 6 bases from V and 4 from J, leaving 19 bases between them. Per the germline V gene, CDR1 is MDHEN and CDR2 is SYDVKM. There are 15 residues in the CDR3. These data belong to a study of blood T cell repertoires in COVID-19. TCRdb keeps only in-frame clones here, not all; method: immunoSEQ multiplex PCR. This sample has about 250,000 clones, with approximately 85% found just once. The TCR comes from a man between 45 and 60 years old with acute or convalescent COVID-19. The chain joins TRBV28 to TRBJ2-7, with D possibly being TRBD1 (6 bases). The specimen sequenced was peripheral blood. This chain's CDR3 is CASSTQGRGWYEQYF. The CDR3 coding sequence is TGTGCCAGCAGCACACAGGGCAGGGGTTGGTACGAGCAGTACTTC.